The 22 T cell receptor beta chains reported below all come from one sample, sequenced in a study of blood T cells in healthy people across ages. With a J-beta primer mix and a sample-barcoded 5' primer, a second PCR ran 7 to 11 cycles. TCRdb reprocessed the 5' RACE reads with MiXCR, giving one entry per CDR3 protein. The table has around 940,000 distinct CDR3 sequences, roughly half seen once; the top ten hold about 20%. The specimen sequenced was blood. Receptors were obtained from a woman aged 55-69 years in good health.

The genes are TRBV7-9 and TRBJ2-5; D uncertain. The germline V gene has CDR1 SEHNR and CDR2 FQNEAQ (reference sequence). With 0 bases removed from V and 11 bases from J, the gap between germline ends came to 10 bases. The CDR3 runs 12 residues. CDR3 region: CASSLAGFAQYF. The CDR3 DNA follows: TGTGCCAGCAGCTTAGCAGGGTTCGCGCAGTACTTC.

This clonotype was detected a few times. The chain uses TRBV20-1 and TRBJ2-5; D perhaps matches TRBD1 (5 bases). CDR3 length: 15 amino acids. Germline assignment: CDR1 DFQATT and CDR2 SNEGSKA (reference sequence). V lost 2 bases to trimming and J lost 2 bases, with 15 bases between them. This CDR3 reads CSARSFLGQQETQYF. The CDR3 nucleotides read TGCAGTGCTAGAAGTTTTCTCGGACAACAAGAGACCCAGTACTTC.

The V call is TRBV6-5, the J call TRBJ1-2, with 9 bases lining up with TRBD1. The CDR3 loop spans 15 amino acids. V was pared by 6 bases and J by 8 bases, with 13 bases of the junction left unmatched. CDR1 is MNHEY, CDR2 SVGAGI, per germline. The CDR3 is CASRKGQGVGNGYTF. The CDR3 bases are TGTGCCAGCAGGAAGGGACAGGGTGTAGGTAACGGCTACACCTTC.

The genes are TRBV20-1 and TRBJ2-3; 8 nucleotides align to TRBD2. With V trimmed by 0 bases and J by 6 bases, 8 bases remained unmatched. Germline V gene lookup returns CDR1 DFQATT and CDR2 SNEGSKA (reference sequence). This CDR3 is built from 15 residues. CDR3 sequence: CSARDSGNVGDTQYF. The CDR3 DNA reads TGCAGTGCTAGAGATAGCGGGAACGTTGGGGATACGCAGTATTTT.

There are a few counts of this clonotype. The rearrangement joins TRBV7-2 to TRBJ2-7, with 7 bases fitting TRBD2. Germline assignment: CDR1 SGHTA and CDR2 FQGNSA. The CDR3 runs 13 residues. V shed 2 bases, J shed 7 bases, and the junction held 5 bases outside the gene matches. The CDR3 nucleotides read TGTGCCAGCAGCTTATTTGGGGAGGGGGAGCAGTACTTC. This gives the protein CASSLFGEGEQYF.

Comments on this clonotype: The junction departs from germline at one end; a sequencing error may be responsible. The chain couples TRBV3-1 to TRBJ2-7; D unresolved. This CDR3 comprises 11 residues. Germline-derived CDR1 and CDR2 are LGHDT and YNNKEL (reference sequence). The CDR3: CASSQTDERYF. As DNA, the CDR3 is TGTGCCAGCAGCCAAACTGACGAGCGGTACTTC.

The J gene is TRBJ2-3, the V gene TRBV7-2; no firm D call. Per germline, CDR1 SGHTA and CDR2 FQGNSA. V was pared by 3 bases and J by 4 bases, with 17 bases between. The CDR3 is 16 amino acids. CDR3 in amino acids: CASSLRRASGADTQYF. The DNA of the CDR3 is TGTGCCAGCAGCTTGAGACGCGCCAGTGGCGCAGATACGCAGTATTTT.

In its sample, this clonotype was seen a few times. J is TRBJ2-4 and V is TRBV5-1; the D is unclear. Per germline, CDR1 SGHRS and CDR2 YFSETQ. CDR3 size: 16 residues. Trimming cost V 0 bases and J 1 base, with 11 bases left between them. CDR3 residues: CASSLGASTAKNIQYF. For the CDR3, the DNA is TGCGCCAGCAGCTTGGGGGCGTCTACGGCCAAAAACATTCAGTACTTC.

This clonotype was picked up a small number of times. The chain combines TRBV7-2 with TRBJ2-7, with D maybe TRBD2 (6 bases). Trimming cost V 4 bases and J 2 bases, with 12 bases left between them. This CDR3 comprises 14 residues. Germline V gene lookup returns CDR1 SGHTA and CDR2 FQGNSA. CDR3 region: CASSSGEPPYEQYF. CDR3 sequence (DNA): TGTGCCAGCAGCTCGGGAGAACCCCCCTACGAGCAGTACTTC. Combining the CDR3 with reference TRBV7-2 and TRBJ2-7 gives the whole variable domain GAGVSQSPSNKVTEKGKDVELRCDPISGHTALYWYRQSLGQGLEFLIYFQGNSAPDKSGLPSDRFSAERTGGSVSTLTIQRTQQEDSAVYLCASSSGEPPYEQYFGPGTRLTVT.

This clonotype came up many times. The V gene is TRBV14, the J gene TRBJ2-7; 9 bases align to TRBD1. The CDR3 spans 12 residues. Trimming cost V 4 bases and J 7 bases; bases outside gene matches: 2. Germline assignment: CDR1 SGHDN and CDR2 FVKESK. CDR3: CASSPTGGEQYF. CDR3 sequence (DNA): TGTGCCAGCAGCCCGACAGGGGGTGAGCAGTACTTC.

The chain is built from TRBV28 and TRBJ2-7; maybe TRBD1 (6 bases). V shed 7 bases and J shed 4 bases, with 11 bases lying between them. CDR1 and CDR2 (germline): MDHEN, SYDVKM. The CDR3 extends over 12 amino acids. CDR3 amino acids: CASTKQGYEQYF. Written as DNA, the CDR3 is TGTGCCAGCACAAAACAGGGATACGAGCAGTACTTC.

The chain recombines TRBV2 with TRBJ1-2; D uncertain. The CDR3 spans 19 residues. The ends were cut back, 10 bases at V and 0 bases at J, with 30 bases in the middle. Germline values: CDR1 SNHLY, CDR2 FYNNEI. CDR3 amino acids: CATIQWLSVGPGANYGYTF. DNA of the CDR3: TGTGCCACCATACAGTGGTTGTCGGTCGGTCCGGGAGCTAACTATGGCTACACCTTC.

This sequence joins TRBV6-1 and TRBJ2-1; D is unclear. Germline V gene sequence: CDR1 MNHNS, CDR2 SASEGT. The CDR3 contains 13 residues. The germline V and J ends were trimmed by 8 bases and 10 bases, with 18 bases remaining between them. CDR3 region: CASRNFVGYEQFF. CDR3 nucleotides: TGTGCCAGCCGGAATTTTGTTGGGTACGAGCAGTTCTTC.

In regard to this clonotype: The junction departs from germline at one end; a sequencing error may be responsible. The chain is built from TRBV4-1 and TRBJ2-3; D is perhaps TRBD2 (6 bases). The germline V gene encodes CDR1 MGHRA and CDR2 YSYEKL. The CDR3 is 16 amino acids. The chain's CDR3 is CASGQEGIADTDTQYF. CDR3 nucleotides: TGCGCCAGCGGCCAAGAGGGCATAGCGGACACAGATACGCAGTATTTT.

The CDR3 bases are TGCGCCAGCAGACTGGGACTAGCGGGAGACTACGAGCAGTACTTC. This codes for CASRLGLAGDYEQYF. The chain has TRBV4-1 and TRBJ2-7; the match to TRBD2 covers 14 bases. Germline lookup yields CDR1 MGHRA and CDR2 YSYEKL. CDR3 length: 15 residues. V gave up 6 bases and J gave up 3 bases; unmatched junction bases: 4.

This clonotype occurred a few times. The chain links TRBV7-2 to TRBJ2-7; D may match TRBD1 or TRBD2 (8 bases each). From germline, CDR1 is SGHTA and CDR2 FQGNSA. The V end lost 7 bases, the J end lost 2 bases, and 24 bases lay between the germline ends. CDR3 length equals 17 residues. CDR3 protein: CASTGGDRITPAYEQYF. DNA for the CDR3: TGTGCCAGCACCGGGGGGGACAGGATTACCCCTGCCTACGAGCAGTACTTC.

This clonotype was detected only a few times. The DNA of the CDR3 is TGTGCCAGCAAACTAGCGGGAGGCAATGAGCAGTTCTTC. Residues: CASKLAGGNEQFF. The chain combines TRBV25-1 with TRBJ2-1; 12 positions match TRBD2. V was pared by 7 bases and J by 6 bases, with 1 base of the junction left unmatched. The CDR3 runs to 13 residues. CDR1 and CDR2 (germline): MGHDK, SYGVNS.

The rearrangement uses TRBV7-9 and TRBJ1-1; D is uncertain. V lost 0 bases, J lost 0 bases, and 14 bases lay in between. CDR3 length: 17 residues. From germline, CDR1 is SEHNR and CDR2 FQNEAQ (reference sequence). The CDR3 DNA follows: TGTGCCAGCAGCTTAGCGGTTCGGGTTAACATGAACACTGAAGCTTTCTTT. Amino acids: CASSLAVRVNMNTEAFF.

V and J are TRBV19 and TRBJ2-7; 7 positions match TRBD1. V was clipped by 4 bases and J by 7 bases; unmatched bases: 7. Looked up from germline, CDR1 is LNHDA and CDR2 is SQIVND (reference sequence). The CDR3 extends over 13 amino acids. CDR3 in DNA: TGTGCCAGTAGTACTGACAGGGTTGGGGAGCAGTACTTC. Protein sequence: CASSTDRVGEQYF.

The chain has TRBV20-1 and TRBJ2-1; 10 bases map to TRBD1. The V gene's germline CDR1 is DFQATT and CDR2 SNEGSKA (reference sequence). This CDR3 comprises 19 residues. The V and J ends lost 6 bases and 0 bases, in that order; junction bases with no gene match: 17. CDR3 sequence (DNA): TGCAGTGCCTCTGGGGGGGGGACAGGGGCCTCCCGCTCCTACAATGAGCAGTTCTTC. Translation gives CSASGGGTGASRSYNEQFF.

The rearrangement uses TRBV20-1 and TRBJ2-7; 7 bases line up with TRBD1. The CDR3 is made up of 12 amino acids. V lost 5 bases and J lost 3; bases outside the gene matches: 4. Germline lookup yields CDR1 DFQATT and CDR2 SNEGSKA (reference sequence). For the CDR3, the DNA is TGCAGTGCTCGTTACAGGGGCTACGAGCAGTACTTC. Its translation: CSARYRGYEQYF.

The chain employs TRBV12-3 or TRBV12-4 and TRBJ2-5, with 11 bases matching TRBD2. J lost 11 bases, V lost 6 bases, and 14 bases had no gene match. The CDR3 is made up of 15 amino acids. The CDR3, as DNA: TGTGCCAGCAGGCCGCTTAGCGGGAGGGCCAATGAGCAGTACTTC. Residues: CASRPLSGRANEQYF.